This T cell receptor beta chain was observed in a study of blood T cell repertoires in COVID-19. Background on the study: PBMCs, B-cell-depleted T cells, or T cells were the source of the cDNA or gDNA that made up the material.

Profiling relied on immunoSEQ multiplex PCR, and the TCRdb table lists in-frame clones only, not all of them. This table has a few hundred thousand clones, approximately 84% appearing once. Notes on this clone: This sample includes further DNA sequences coding for the same CDR3.

Germline V gives CDR1 SGHTA, CDR2 FQGNSA. CDR3 length: 13 amino acids. V dropped 4 bases and J dropped 4 bases, with 8 bases sitting between them. Participants' own reports of clinical history determined their cohort assignment. Sequencing was performed on PBMCs or T cells enriched from blood (not recorded which). This TCR was sampled from a man aged 50 to 59 who had recovered from COVID-19. This chain joins TRBV7-2 and TRBJ2-1; D remains ambiguous. For the CDR3, the DNA is TGTGCCAGCAGCTCCGTCCCGTACAATGAGCAGTTCTTC. Its translation is CASSSVPYNEQFF.